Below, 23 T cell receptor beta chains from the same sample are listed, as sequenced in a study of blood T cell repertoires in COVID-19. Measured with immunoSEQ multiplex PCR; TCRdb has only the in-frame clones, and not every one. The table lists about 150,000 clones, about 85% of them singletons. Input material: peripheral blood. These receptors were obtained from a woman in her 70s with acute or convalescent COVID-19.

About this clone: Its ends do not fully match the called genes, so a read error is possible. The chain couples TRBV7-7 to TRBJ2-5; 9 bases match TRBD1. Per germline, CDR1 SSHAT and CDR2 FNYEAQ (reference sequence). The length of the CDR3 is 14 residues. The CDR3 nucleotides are TGTGCTAGCAGCCACGGGACAGGGAGGGAGACCCAGTACTTC. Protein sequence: CASSHGTGRETQYF.

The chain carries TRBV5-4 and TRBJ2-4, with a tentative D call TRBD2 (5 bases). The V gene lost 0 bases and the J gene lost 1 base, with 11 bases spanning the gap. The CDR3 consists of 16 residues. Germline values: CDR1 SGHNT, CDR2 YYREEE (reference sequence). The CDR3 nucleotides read TGTGCCAGCAGCTTGGTCCCAACGGGGGCCAAAAACATTCAGTACTTC. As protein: CASSLVPTGAKNIQYF.

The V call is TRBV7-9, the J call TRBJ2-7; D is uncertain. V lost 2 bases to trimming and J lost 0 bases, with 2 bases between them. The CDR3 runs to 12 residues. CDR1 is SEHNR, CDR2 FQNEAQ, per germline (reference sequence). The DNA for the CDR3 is TGTGCCAGCAGCTTACACTCCTACGAGCAGTACTTC. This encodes CASSLHSYEQYF.

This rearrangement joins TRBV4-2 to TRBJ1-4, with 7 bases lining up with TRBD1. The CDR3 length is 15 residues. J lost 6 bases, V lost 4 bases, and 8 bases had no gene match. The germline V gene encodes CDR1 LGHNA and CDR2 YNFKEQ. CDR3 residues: CASSRTDRADEKLFF. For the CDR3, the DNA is TGTGCCAGCAGCCGTACTGACAGGGCGGATGAAAAACTGTTTTTT.

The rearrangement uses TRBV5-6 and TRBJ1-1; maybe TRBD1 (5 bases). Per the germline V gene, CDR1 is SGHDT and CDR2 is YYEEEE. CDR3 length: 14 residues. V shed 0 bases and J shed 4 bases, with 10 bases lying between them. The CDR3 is CASSLGGASTEAFF. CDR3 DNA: TGTGCCAGCAGCTTGGGGGGCGCGAGCACTGAAGCTTTCTTT.

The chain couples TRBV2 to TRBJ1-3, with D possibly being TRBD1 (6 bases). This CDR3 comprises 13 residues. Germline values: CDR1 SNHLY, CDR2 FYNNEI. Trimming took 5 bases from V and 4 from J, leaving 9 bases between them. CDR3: CASSRGRGNTIYF. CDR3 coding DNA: TGTGCCAGCAGTAGGGGGAGAGGAAACACCATATATTTT.

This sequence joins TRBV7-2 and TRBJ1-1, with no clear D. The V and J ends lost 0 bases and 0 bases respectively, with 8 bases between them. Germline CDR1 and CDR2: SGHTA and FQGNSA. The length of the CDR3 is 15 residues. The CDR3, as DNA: TGTGCCAGCAGCTTAGCGGGCAGTCTGAACACTGAAGCTTTCTTT. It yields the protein CASSLAGSLNTEAFF.

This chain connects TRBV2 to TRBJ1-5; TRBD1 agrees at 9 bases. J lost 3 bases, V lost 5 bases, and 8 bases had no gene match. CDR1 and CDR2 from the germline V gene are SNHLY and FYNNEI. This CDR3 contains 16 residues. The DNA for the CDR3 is TGTGCCAGCAGTACCGGGACAGGGTCCAACAATCAGCCCCAGCATTTT. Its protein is CASSTGTGSNNQPQHF.

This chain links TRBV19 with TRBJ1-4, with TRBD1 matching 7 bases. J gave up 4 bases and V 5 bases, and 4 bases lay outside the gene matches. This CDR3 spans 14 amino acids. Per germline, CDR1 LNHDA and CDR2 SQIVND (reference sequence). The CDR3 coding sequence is TGTGCCAGTAGTCCGGGACAGAATAATGAAAAACTGTTTTTT. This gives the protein CASSPGQNNEKLFF.

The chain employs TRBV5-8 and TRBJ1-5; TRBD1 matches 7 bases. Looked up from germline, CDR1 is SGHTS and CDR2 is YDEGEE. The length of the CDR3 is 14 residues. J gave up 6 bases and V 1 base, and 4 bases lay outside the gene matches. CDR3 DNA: TGTGCCAGCAGCTTGATAAAGGGGGCTCAGCCCCAGCATTTT. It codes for CASSLIKGAQPQHF.

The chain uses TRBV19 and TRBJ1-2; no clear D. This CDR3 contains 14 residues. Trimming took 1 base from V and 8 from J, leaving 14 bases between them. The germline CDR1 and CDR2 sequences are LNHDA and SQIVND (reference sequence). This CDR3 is CASSIGGHLSGYTF. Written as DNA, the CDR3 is TGTGCCAGTAGTATAGGAGGCCACCTTTCGGGCTACACCTTC.

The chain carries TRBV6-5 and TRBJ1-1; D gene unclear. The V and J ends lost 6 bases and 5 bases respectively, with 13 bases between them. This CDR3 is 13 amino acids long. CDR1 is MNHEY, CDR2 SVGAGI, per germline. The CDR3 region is CASSFGWETEAFF. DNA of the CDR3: TGTGCCAGCAGCTTCGGGTGGGAGACTGAAGCTTTCTTT.

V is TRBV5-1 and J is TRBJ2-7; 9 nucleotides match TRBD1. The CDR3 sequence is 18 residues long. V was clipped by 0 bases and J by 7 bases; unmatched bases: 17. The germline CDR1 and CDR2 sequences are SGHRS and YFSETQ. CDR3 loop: CASSLVTTGTGIRKEQYF. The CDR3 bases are TGCGCCAGCAGCTTGGTAACTACCGGGACAGGGATCCGGAAAGAGCAGTACTTC.

The CDR3 region has the DNA TGTGCCAGCAGTGGGACAGGGTATGAAGCTTTCTTT. This sequence encodes CASSGTGYEAFF. The V gene is TRBV2, the J gene TRBJ1-1; 8 bases agree with TRBD1. Germline loops: CDR1 SNHLY, CDR2 FYNNEI. V was pared by 4 bases and J by 7 bases, with 2 bases of the junction left unmatched. This CDR3 region has 12 residues.

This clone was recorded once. The CDR3 bases are TGTGCCAGCAGCCCACGGACTAGCGGGGGAGAGAAAACCGGGGAGCTGTTTTTT. Its translation: CASSPRTSGGEKTGELFF. The gene calls are TRBV9 and TRBJ2-2; the match to TRBD2 covers 13 bases. The CDR3 spans 18 residues. Germline V gene lookup returns CDR1 SGDLS and CDR2 YYNGEE. After removal of 4 bases from V and 5 bases from J, the junction contained 11 bases not matched to a gene.

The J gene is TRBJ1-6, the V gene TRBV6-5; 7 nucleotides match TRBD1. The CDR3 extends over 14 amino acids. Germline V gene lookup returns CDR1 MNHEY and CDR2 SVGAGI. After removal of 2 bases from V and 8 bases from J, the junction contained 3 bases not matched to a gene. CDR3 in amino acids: CASSYRGPDSPLHF. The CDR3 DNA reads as TGTGCCAGCAGTTACAGGGGGCCTGATTCACCCCTCCACTTT.

CDR3 residues: CASSPGQEEKLFF. DNA of the CDR3: TGTGCCAGCTCACCGGGACAGGAGGAAAAACTGTTTTTT. The chain recombines TRBV18 with TRBJ1-4, with 8 bases that match TRBD1. Trimming took 3 bases from V and 8 from J; bases not matched to a gene: 2. Germline V CDR1 and CDR2: KGHSH, LQKENI. CDR3 size: 13 residues.

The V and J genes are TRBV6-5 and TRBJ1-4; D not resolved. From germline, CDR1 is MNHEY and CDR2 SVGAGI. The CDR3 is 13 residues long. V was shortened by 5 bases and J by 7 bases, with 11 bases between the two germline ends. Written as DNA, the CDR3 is TGTGCCAGCAGTCCCCGAGAGGGTGAAAAACTGTTTTTT. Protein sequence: CASSPREGEKLFF.

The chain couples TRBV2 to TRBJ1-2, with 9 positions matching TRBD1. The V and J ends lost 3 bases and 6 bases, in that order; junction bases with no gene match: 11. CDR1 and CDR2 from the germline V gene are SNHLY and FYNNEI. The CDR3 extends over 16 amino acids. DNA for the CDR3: TGTGCCAGCAGTGACGGGTGGGAGGGACAGGGCCATGGCTACACCTTC. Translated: CASSDGWEGQGHGYTF. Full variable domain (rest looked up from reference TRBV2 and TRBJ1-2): EPEVTQTPSHQVTQMGQEVILRCVPISNHLYFYWYRQILGQKVEFLVSFYNNEISEKSEIFDDQFSVERPDGSNFTLKIRSTKLEDSAMYFCASSDGWEGQGHGYTFGSGTRLTVV.

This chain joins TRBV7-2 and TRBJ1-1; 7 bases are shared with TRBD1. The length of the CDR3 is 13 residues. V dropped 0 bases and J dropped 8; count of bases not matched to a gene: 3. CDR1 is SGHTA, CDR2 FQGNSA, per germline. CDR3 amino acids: CASSLAGTVEAFF. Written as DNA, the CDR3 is TGTGCCAGCAGCTTAGCTGGGACAGTAGAAGCTTTCTTT.

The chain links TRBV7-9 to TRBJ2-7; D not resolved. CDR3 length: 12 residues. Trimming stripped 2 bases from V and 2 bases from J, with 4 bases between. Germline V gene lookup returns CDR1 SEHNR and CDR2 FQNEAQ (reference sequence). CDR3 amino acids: CASSLLAYEQYV. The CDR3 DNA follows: TGTGCCAGCAGCTTATTAGCCTACGAGCAGTACGTC.

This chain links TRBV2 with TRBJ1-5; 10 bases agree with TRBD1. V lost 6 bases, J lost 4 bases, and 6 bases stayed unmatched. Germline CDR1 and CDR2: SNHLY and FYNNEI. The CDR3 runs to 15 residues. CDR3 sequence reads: CASSSTGGLNQPQHF. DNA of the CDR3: TGTGCCAGCAGCTCGACAGGGGGCTTAAATCAGCCCCAGCATTTT. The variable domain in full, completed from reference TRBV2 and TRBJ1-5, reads EPEVTQTPSHQVTQMGQEVILRCVPISNHLYFYWYRQILGQKVEFLVSFYNNEISEKSEIFDDQFSVERPDGSNFTLKIRSTKLEDSAMYFCASSSTGGLNQPQHFGDGTRLSIL.

CDR3 coding DNA: TGTGCCAGCAGGGGAGACCTAGGAATTGGCGGGGACACCATATATTTT. It yields the protein CASRGDLGIGGDTIYF. This chain joins TRBV25-1 and TRBJ1-3; unclear D gene. Trimming stripped 6 bases from V and 8 bases from J, with 23 bases between. Germline loops: CDR1 MGHDK, CDR2 SYGVNS. The CDR3 consists of 16 residues.